This T cell receptor beta chain is drawn from a study of shared clonotypes between healthy human individuals. The authors distributed each subset's genomic DNA evenly over several immunoSEQ plates. Clones were read by immunoSEQ multiplex PCR, and TCRdb kept only the in-frame ones, dropping some. The data show about 1.1 million clones, with around three quarters seen just once and 0.7% to 0.95% held by the top ten. This CDR3 region has 18 residues. Germline CDR1 and CDR2: MDHEN and SYDVKM. After removal of 6 bases from V and 6 bases from J, the junction contained 19 bases not matched to a gene. The TCR comes from a man aged 18 to 29 in good health. Some clones in this sample may be carry-over from other donors' samples. The chain carries TRBV28 and TRBJ2-3; 9 bases agree with TRBD2. Source material: memory CD4+ T cells from PBMCs. Subset given: CD45RA-negative fraction. The chain's CDR3 is CASSTTPTPSGILDTQYF. For the CDR3, the DNA is TGTGCCAGCAGCACAACTCCCACCCCTAGCGGGATTTTGGATACGCAGTATTTT.